This T cell receptor beta chain is drawn from a study of T cells after posttransplantation cyclophosphamide. The CDR3 runs 16 residues. The germline gives CDR1 PRHDT, CDR2 FYEKMQ (reference sequence). V shed 8 bases and J shed 7 bases, with 26 bases lying between them. TCRdb's table, derived via immunoSEQ multiplex PCR, lists solely in-frame clones and lacks some. The sample lists 2,500 to 3,500 clones; around 59% were seen once. The receptor was derived from a woman aged 30 to 39 in good health and a related stem cell transplant donor. The chain joins TRBV13 to TRBJ1-2, with D tentatively TRBD1 (6 bases). The sample taken for sequencing was memory CD8+ T cells sorted from blood. The CDR3 coding sequence is TGTGCCAGCGGAATCTCTGGACAGCTCCTAGCCCGTGGCTACACCTTC. Its translation is CASGISGQLLARGYTF.